This passage covers 19 T cell receptor beta chains from one sample sequenced in a study of blood T cell repertoires in COVID-19. Only in-frame clones appear in the TCRdb table, and some are missing; sequencing was by immunoSEQ multiplex PCR. The table has 150,000 or so clones, almost 85% seen once; the top ten hold about 16%. Material: peripheral blood. The receptors stem from a human donor with acute or convalescent COVID-19. The donor label of this sample is uncertain.

This clone was recorded once. This sequence joins TRBV10-3 and TRBJ1-1; no reliable D call. Trimming took 3 bases from V and 0 from J, leaving 5 bases between them. This CDR3 comprises 13 residues. The germline V gene has CDR1 ENHRY and CDR2 SYGVKD. In nucleotides, the CDR3 is TGTGCCATCAGTGACCCATTGAACACTGAAGCTTTCTTT. Translation gives CAISDPLNTEAFF.

The CDR3 loop reads CASSSLPPGQGSNYGYTF. CDR3 DNA sequence: TGTGCCAGCAGCTCCTTACCGCCGGGACAGGGTTCTAACTATGGCTACACCTTC. The genes are TRBV7-2 and TRBJ1-2, with 9 bases lining up with TRBD1. CDR1 is SGHTA, CDR2 FQGNSA, per germline. V trimming: 4 bases; J trimming: 0 bases; junction bases outside the gene matches: 12. This CDR3 spans 18 amino acids.

The chain employs TRBV5-1 and TRBJ2-7; D remains unclear. Germline values: CDR1 SGHRS, CDR2 YFSETQ. CDR3 length: 14 residues. Trimming removed 0 bases at V and 1 base at J, with 8 bases between. CDR3 residues: CASSLGSSSYEQYF. Here the CDR3 DNA reads TGCGCCAGCAGCTTGGGTTCCAGTTCCTACGAGCAGTACTTC.

This chain links TRBV18 with TRBJ2-1; possibly TRBD2 for D (7 bases). With 6 bases removed from V and 4 bases from J, the gap between germline ends came to 19 bases. In germline, CDR1 is KGHSH, CDR2 LQKENI. The CDR3 is made up of 16 amino acids. The CDR3 nucleotides read TGTGCCAGCTCCTTTAGTTCCGGGGGGCCTTACAATGAGCAGTTCTTC. It yields the protein CASSFSSGGPYNEQFF.

In this sample, this clone turned up a few times. This rearrangement joins TRBV5-1 to TRBJ1-5; the D is unclear. Germline V gives CDR1 SGHRS, CDR2 YFSETQ. V lost 5 bases and J 2 bases, leaving 8 bases between the germline ends. The CDR3 consists of 13 residues. CDR3 in amino acids: CASRVGGNQPQHF. DNA for the CDR3: TGCGCCAGCAGGGTCGGGGGCAATCAGCCCCAGCATTTT.

V and J are TRBV11-2 and TRBJ2-7; D remains unclear. The CDR3 totals 16 residues. Trimming took 1 base from V and 2 from J, leaving 15 bases between them. Germline CDR1 SGHAT, CDR2 FQNNGV. CDR3 sequence reads: CASSLGVSASAYEQYF. CDR3 in DNA: TGTGCCAGCAGCTTAGGTGTGAGCGCTTCGGCCTACGAGCAGTACTTC.

This clone was seen just once. The chain combines TRBV9 with TRBJ1-1, with TRBD1 matching 9 bases. Germline CDR1 reads SGDLS; CDR2 reads YYNGEE. V shed 4 bases and J 0 bases; nucleotides not matched to a gene: 7. This CDR3 spans 16 amino acids. This CDR3 reads CASSPRDRVVNTEAFF. DNA of the CDR3: TGTGCCAGCAGCCCGAGGGACAGGGTGGTGAACACTGAAGCTTTCTTT. Looking up the rest from reference TRBV9 and TRBJ1-1 gives the full variable domain: DSGVTQTPKHLITATGQRVTLRCSPRSGDLSVYWYQQSLDQGLQFLIQYYNGEERAKGNILERFSAQQFPDLHSELNLSSLELGDSALYFCASSPRDRVVNTEAFFGQGTRLTVV.

Of note for this clone: Other DNA sequences in the sample encode the same CDR3. CDR3 nucleotides: TGTGCCAGCAGCTCGACAGTGAATTCACCCCTCCACTTT. Translated: CASSSTVNSPLHF. The chain uses TRBV11-2 and TRBJ1-6, with D perhaps matching TRBD1 (5 bases). The CDR3 spans 13 residues. The V end lost 4 bases, the J end lost 7 bases, and 8 bases lay between the germline ends. The germline V gene encodes CDR1 SGHAT and CDR2 FQNNGV. Full variable domain (rest looked up from reference TRBV11-2 and TRBJ1-6): EAGVAQSPRYKIIEKRQSVAFWCNPISGHATLYWYQQILGQGPKLLIQFQNNGVVDDSQLPKDRFSAERLKGVDSTLKIQPAKLEDSAVYLCASSSTVNSPLHFGNGTRLTVT.

The V call is TRBV4-3, the J call TRBJ2-3; D uncertain. The CDR3 runs to 13 residues. The V gene's germline CDR1 is LGHNA and CDR2 YSLEER. Trimming pared 1 base from V and 6 bases from J, leaving 8 bases between. CDR3 protein: CASSQAYADTQYF. The DNA for the CDR3 is TGCGCCAGCAGCCAAGCATACGCGGATACGCAGTATTTT.

V and J are TRBV19 and TRBJ2-5, with D perhaps matching TRBD2 (6 bases). V lost 4 bases and J 7 bases, leaving 19 bases between the germline ends. Germline V lookup: CDR1 LNHDA, CDR2 SQIVND (reference sequence). The CDR3 runs to 15 residues. As DNA, the CDR3 is TGTGCCAGTAGTAGCGGGGCCCCCCCTCAGGGGACCCAGTACTTC. Protein: CASSSGAPPQGTQYF. Drawing the rest from reference TRBV19 and TRBJ2-5, the complete variable domain is DGGITQSPKYLFRKEGQNVTLSCEQNLNHDAMYWYRQDPGQGLRLIYYSQIVNDFQKGDIAEGYSVSREKKESFPLTVTSAQKNPTAFYLCASSSGAPPQGTQYFGPGTRLLVL.

This chain joins TRBV11-2 and TRBJ1-2; no reliable D call. The V gene's germline CDR1 is SGHAT and CDR2 FQNNGV. The germline V and J ends were trimmed by 1 base and 6 bases, with 6 bases remaining between them. CDR3 length: 12 residues. Here the CDR3 reads CASSLGGDGYTF. CDR3 coding DNA: TGTGCCAGCAGCTTAGGCGGAGATGGCTACACCTTC.

This clone was observed once. CDR3 sequence reads: CASSSGITLSSGANVLTF. In nucleotides, the CDR3 is TGTGCCAGCAGCTCGGGGATCACCCTTTCTTCTGGGGCCAACGTCCTGACTTTC. The chain recombines TRBV5-8 with TRBJ2-6, with D perhaps matching TRBD2 (5 bases). Per germline, CDR1 SGHTS and CDR2 YDEGEE. The CDR3 loop spans 18 amino acids. The V gene lost 3 bases and the J gene lost 1 base, with 17 bases spanning the gap.

In this sample, this clone turned up once. CDR3 DNA sequence: TGTGCCAGCTCACCAAACGCCCCTAGCGGGGGGGCCGTAGAGCAGTACTTC. It specifies CASSPNAPSGGAVEQYF. The rearrangement links TRBV18 to TRBJ2-7; 12 bases map to TRBD2. This CDR3 comprises 17 residues. Trimming at V came to 2 bases and at J to 7 bases, leaving 12 bases not matched to a gene. Germline V gene data show CDR1 as KGHSH and CDR2 as LQKENI.

In its sample, this clone was seen once. The chain is built from TRBV5-4 and TRBJ2-5, with a possible D match to TRBD2 (6 bases). The germline CDR1 and CDR2 sequences are SGHNT and YYREEE (reference sequence). CDR3 length equals 15 residues. Trimming took off 4 bases at V and 2 bases at J, with 15 bases between the two ends. Here the CDR3 DNA reads TGTGCCAGCAGCCACGAGGGACGGGGGCAAGAGACCCAGTACTTC. Its protein product is CASSHEGRGQETQYF.

The chain recombines TRBV4-1 with TRBJ1-1; D gene ambiguous. V shed 1 base and J shed 1 base, with 19 bases lying between them. Germline V lookup: CDR1 MGHRA, CDR2 YSYEKL. The CDR3 covers 18 residues. The CDR3 region has the DNA TGCGCCAGCAGCCAAGCCACCGGGTCTACCCACGGGAACACTGAAGCTTTCTTT. Translation gives CASSQATGSTHGNTEAFF.

V and J are TRBV11-2 and TRBJ2-2; TRBD2 matches 9 bases. The CDR3 loop spans 16 amino acids. Losses at the gene ends were 4 bases for V and 1 base for J; bases not matched to a gene: 4. CDR1 is SGHAT, CDR2 FQNNGV, per germline. The CDR3 spells CASSYERGVNTGELFF. As DNA, the CDR3 is TGTGCCAGCAGCTACGAGCGGGGGGTGAACACCGGGGAGCTGTTTTTT.

The DNA of the CDR3 is TGTGCCTGGAGTGTGGGACAGGGAGGCACAGATACGCAGTATTTT. It encodes CAWSVGQGGTDTQYF. The chain joins TRBV30 to TRBJ2-3; TRBD1 matches at 9 bases. The CDR3 totals 15 residues. V dropped 0 bases and J dropped 1; count of bases not matched to a gene: 2. Germline V gene data show CDR1 as GTSNPN and CDR2 as SVGIG (reference sequence). Full variable domain (rest looked up from reference TRBV30 and TRBJ2-3): SQTIHQWPATLVQPVGSPLSLECTVEGTSNPNLYWYRQAAGRGLQLLFYSVGIGQISSEVPQNLSASRPQDRQFILSSKKLLLSDSGFYLCAWSVGQGGTDTQYFGPGTRLTVL.

The genes are TRBV4-1 and TRBJ1-5, with 9 bases aligning to TRBD1. Germline CDR1 and CDR2: MGHRA and YSYEKL. The CDR3 is 17 amino acids. Trimming at V came to 2 bases and at J to 4 bases, leaving 9 bases not matched to a gene. The CDR3 nucleotides read TGCGCCAGCAGCCAACCGGACAGGGGAAGATGGAATCAGCCCCAGCATTTT. It encodes CASSQPDRGRWNQPQHF.

This clone has a single count. The CDR3 DNA reads TGTGCCTGGAGTGTACCGGCTAAAGGGGGTGAAAAACTGTTTTTT. It specifies CAWSVPAKGGEKLFF. The chain uses TRBV30 and TRBJ1-4, with D tentatively TRBD1 (6 bases). Looked up from germline, CDR1 is GTSNPN and CDR2 is SVGIG (reference sequence). The CDR3 runs to 15 residues. The germline V and J ends were trimmed by 0 bases and 7 bases, with 15 bases remaining between them.